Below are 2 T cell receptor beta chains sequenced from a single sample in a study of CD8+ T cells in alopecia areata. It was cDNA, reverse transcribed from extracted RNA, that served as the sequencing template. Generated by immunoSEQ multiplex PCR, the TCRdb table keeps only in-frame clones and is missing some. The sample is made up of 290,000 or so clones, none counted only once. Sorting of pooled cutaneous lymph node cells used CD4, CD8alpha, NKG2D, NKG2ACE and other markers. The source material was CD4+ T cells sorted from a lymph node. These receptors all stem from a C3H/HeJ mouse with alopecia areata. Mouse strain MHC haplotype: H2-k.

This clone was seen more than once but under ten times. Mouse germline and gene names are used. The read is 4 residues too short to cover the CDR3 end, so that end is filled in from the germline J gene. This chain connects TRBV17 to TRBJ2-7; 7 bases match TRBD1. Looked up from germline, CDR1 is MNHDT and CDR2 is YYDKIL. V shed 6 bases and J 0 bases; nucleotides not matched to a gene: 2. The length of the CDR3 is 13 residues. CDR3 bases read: TGTGCTAGCAGAAGACAGGGCTCCTAT. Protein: CASRRQGSY. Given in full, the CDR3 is CASRRQGSYEQYF.

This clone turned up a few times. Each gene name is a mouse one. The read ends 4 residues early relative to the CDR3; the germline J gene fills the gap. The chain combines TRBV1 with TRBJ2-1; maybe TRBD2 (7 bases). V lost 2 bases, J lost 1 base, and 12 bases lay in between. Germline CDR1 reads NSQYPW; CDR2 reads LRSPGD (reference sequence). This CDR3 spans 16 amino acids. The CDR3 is CTCSAMRGGNYAEQFF. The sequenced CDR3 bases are TGCACCTGCAGTGCAATGAGGGGGGGGAACTATGCT.